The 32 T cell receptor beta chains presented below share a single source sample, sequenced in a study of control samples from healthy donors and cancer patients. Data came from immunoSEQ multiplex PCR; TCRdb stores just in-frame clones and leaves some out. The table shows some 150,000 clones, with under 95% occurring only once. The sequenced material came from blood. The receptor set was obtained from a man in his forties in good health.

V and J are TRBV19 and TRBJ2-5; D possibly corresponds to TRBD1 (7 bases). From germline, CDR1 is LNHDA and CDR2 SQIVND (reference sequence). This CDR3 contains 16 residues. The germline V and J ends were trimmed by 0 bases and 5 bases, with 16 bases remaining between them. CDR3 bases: TGTGCCAGTAGTATAGATCGACAGGGACTTCAGGAGACCCAGTACTTC. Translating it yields CASSIDRQGLQETQYF.

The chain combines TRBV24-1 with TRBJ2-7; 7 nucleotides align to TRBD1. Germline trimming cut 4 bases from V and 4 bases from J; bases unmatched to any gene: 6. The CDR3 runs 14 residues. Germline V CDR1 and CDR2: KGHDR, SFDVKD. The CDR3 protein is CATSEAGTAYEQYF. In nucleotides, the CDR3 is TGTGCCACCAGTGAAGCCGGGACAGCGTACGAGCAGTACTTC.

CDR3 loop: CATSDLQGVHTDTQYF. CDR3 coding DNA: TGTGCCACCAGTGATTTGCAGGGGGTGCACACAGATACGCAGTATTTT. The rearrangement links TRBV24-1 to TRBJ2-3; 7 bases fit TRBD1. The CDR3 covers 16 residues. Germline V gene sequence: CDR1 KGHDR, CDR2 SFDVKD. V lost 0 bases, J lost 2 bases, and 4 bases stayed unmatched.

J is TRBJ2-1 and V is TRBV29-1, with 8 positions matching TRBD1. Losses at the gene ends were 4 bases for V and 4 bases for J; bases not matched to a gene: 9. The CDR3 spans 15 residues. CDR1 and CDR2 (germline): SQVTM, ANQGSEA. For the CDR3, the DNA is TGCAGCGTTGGAAGGGGGACAGGTAATTACAATGAGCAGTTCTTC. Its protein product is CSVGRGTGNYNEQFF.

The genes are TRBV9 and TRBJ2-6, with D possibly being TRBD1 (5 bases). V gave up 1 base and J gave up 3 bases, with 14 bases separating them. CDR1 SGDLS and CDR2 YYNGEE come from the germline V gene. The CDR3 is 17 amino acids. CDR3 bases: TGTGCCAGCAGCGTACTCAGGGAAGGTGGTGGGGCCAACGTCCTGACTTTC. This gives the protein CASSVLREGGGANVLTF. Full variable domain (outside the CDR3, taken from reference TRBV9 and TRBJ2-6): DSGVTQTPKHLITATGQRVTLRCSPRSGDLSVYWYQQSLDQGLQFLIQYYNGEERAKGNILERFSAQQFPDLHSELNLSSLELGDSALYFCASSVLREGGGANVLTFGAGSRLTVL.

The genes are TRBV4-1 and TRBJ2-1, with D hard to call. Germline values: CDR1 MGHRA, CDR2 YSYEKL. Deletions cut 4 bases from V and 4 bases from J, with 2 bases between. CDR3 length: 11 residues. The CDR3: CASSRYNEQFF. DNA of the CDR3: TGCGCCAGCAGCCGTTACAATGAGCAGTTCTTC.

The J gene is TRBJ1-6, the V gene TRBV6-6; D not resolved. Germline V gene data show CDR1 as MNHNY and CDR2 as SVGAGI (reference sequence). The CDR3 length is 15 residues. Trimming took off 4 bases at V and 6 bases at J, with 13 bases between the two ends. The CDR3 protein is CASSFSGPGNSPLHF. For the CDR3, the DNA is TGTGCCAGCAGTTTTAGTGGGCCGGGTAATTCACCCCTCCACTTT.

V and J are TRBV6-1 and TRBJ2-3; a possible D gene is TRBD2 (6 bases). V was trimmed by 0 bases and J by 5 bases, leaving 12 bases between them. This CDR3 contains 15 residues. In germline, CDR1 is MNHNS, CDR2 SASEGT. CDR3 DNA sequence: TGTGCCAGCAGTGAAGCGGTGCTAGCGAGAGATACGCAGTATTTT. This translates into CASSEAVLARDTQYF.

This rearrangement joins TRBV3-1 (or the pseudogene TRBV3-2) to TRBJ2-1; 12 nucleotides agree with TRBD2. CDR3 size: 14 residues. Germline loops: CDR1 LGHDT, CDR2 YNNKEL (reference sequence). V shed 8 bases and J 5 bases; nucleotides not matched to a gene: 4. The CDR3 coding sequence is TGTGCCAGCCGACTAGCGGGAGCGAACAATGAGCAGTTCTTC. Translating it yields CASRLAGANNEQFF.

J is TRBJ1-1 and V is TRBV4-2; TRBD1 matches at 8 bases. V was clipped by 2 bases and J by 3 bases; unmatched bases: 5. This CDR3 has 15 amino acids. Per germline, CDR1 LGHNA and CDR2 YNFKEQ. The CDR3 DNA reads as TGTGCCAGCAGCCAATCGGACAGGGATCACACTGAAGCTTTCTTT. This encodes CASSQSDRDHTEAFF.

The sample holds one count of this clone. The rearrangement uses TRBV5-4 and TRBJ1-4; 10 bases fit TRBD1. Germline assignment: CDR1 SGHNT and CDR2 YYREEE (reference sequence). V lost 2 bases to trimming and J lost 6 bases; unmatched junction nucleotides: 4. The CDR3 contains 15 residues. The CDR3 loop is CASSLLGQGDEKLFF. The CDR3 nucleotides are TGTGCCAGCAGCTTATTAGGACAGGGGGATGAAAAACTGTTTTTT.

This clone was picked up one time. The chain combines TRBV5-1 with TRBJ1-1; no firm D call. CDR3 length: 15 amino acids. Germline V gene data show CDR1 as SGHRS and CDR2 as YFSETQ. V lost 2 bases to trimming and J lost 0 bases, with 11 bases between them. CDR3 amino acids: CASSFSAEMNTEAFF. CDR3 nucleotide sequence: TGCGCCAGCAGCTTTTCGGCAGAAATGAACACTGAAGCTTTCTTT.

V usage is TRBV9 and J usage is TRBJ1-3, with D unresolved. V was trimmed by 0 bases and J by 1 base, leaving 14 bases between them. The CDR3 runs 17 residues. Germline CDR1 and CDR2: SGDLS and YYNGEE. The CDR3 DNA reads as TGTGCCAGCAGCGTAGATCTTCTGGGGAATTCTGGAAACACCATATATTTT. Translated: CASSVDLLGNSGNTIYF.

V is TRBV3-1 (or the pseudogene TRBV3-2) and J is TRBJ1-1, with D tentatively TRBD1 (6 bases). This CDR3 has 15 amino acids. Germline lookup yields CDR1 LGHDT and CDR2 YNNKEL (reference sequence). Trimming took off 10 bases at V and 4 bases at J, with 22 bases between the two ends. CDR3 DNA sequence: TGTGCCACCCCACTTACTTTCACAGGGATCACTGAAGCTTTCTTT. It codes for CATPLTFTGITEAFF.

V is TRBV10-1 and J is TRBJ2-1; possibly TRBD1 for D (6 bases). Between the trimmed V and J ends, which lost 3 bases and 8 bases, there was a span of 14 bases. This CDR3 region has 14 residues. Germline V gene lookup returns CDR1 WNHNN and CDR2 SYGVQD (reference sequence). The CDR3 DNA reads TGCGCCAGCAGTGAATCAGGGGCAGGCGATGAGCAGTTCTTC. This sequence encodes CASSESGAGDEQFF.

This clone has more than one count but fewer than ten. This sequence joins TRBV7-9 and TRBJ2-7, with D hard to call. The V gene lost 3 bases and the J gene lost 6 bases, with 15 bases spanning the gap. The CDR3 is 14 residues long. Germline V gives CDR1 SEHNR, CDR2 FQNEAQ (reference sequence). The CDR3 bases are TGTGCCAGCAGCTTTTTGGGCGATCGCGGCGAGCAGTACTTC. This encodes CASSFLGDRGEQYF.

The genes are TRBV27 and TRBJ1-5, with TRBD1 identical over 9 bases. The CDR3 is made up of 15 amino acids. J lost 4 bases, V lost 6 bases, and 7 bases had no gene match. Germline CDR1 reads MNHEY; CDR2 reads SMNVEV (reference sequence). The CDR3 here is CASSLGTGRNQPQHF. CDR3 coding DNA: TGTGCCAGCAGCCTAGGGACAGGGAGAAATCAGCCCCAGCATTTT.

This CDR3 is CASSRGPPGQVNEKLFF. The CDR3 DNA is TGTGCCAGCTCACGGGGGCCTCCGGGACAGGTTAATGAAAAACTGTTTTTT. The V and J genes are TRBV18 and TRBJ1-4; 8 nucleotides line up with TRBD1. CDR1 is KGHSH and CDR2 is LQKENI in the germline V gene. The CDR3 is 17 residues long. The ends lost 4 bases at V and 4 bases at J; junction bases unmatched: 11.

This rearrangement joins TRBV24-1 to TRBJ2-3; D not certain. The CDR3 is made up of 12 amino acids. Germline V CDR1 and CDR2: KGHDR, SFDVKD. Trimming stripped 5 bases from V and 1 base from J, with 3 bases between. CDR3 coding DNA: TGTGCCACCAGTGCCGGCACAGATACGCAGTATTTT. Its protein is CATSAGTDTQYF.

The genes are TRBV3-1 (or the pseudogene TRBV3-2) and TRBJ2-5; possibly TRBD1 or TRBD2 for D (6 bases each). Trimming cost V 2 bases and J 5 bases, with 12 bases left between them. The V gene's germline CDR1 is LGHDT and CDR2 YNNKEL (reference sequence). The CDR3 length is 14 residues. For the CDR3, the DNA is TGTGCCAGCAGCCAATGGCAGGGGAGGGAGACCCAGTACTTC. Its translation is CASSQWQGRETQYF.

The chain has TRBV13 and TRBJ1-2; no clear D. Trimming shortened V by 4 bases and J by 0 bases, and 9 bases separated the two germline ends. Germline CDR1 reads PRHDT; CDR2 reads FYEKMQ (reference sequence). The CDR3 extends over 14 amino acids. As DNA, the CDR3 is TGTGCCAGCAGCTCACAGTATCCTAACTATGGCTACACCTTC. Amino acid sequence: CASSSQYPNYGYTF.

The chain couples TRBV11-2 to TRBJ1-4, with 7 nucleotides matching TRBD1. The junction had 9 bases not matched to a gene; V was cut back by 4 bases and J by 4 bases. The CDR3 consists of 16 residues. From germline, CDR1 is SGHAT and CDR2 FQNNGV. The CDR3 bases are TGTGCCAGCAGCTCCCTAAAGGGACAGTTTAATGAAAAACTGTTTTTT. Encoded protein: CASSSLKGQFNEKLFF.

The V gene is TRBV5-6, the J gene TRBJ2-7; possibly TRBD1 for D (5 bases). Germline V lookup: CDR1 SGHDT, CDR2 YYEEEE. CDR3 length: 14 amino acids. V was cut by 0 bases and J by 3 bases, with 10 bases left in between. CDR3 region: CASSLDSDIYEQYF. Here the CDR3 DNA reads TGTGCCAGCAGCTTGGATTCGGACATCTACGAGCAGTACTTC. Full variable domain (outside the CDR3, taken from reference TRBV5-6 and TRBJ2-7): DAGVTQSPTHLIKTRGQQVTLRCSPKSGHDTVSWYQQALGQGPQFIFQYYEEEERQRGNFPDRFSGHQFPNYSSELNVNALLLGDSALYLCASSLDSDIYEQYFGPGTRLTVT.

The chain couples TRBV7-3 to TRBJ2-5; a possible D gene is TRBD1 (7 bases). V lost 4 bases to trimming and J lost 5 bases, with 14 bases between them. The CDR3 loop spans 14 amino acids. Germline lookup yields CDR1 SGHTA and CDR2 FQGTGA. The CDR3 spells CASSSTRGVETQYF. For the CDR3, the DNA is TGTGCCAGCAGCTCCACCAGGGGGGTGGAGACCCAGTACTTC.

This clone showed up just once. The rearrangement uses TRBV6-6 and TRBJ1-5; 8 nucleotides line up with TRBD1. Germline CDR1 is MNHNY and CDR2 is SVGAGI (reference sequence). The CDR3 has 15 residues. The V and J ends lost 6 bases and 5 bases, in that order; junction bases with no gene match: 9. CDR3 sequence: CASRHGQGGDQPQHF. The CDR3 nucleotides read TGTGCCAGCAGACACGGACAGGGTGGGGATCAGCCCCAGCATTTT.

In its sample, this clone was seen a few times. The CDR3 sequence: CASSQAEDRRINGYTF. CDR3 DNA: TGTGCCAGCAGCCAAGCCGAGGACCGCCGTATCAATGGCTACACCTTC. The chain recombines TRBV4-2 with TRBJ1-2; no clear D. CDR1 and CDR2 (germline): LGHNA, YNFKEQ. The CDR3 length is 16 residues. V dropped 1 base and J dropped 6 bases, with 18 bases sitting between them.

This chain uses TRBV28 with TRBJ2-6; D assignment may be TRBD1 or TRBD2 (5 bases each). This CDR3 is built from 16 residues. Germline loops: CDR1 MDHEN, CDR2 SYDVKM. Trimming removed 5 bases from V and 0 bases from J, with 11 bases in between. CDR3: CASSRDRRSGANVLTF. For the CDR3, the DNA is TGTGCCAGCAGTCGGGACCGTCGCTCTGGGGCCAACGTCCTGACTTTC.

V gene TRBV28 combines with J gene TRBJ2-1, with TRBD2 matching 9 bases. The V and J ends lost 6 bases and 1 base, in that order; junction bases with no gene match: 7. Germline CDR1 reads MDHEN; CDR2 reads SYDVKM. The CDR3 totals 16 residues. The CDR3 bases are TGTGCCAGCAGGGGTAGCGGGAGTGGTTCCTACAATGAGCAGTTCTTC. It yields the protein CASRGSGSGSYNEQFF.

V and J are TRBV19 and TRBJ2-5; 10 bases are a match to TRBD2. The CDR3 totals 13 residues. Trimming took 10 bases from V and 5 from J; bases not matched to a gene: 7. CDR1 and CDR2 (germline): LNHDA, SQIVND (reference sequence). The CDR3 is CATQAGGLETQYF. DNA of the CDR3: TGTGCCACCCAAGCGGGAGGGCTTGAGACCCAGTACTTC.

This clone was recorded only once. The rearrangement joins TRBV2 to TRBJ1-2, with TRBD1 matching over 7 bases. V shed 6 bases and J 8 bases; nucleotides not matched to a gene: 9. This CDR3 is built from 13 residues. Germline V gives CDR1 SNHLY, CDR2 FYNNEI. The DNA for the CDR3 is TGTGCCAGCAGCTCAGACAGGGTACAAGGCTACACCTTC. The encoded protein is CASSSDRVQGYTF.

CDR3 bases: TGTGCCAGCAGCCTCGGGACTTCCACATACAATGAGCAGTTCTTC. Amino acids: CASSLGTSTYNEQFF. The rearrangement links TRBV7-9 to TRBJ2-1; D is possibly TRBD2 (6 bases). CDR3 length: 15 residues. The V and J ends lost 5 bases and 4 bases respectively, with 15 bases between them. Germline-derived CDR1 and CDR2 are SEHNR and FQNEAQ (reference sequence).

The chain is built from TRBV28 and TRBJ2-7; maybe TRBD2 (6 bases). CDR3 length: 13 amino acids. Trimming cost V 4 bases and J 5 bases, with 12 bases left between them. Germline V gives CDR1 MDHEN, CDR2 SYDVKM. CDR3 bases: TGTGCCAGCAGTTATCAGGGACTCAACGAGCAGTACTTC. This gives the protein CASSYQGLNEQYF.